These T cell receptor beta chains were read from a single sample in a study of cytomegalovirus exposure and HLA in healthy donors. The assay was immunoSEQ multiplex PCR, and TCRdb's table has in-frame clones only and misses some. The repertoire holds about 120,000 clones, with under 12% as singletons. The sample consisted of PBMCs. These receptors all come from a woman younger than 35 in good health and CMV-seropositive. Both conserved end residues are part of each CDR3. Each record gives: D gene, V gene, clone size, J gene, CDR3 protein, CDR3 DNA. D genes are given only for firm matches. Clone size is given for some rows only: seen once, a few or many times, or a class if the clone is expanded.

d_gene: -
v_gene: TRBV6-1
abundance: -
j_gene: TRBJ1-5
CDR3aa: CASSVGQLLNQPQHF
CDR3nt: TGTGCCAGCAGTGTTGGCCAATTATTGAATCAGCCCCAGCATTTT

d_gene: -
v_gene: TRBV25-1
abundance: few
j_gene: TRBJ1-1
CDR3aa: CASRGPQVAEAFF
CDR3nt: TGTGCCAGCAGGGGCCCACAGGTCGCTGAAGCTTTCTTT

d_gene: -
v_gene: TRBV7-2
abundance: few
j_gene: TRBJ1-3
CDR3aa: CASSSGGAGNTIYF
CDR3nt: TGTGCCAGCAGCTCCGGGGGGGCTGGAAACACCATATATTTT

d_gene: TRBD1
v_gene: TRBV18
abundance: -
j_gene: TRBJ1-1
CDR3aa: CASSSQGDTEAFF
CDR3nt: TGTGCCAGCTCATCTCAGGGGGACACTGAAGCTTTCTTT

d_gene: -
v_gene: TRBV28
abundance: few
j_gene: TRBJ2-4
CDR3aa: CASSFVRTIAKNIQYF
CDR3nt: TGTGCCAGCAGTTTCGTGCGTACTATAGCCAAAAACATTCAGTACTTC

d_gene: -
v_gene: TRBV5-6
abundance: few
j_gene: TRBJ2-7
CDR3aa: CASSSMGGYEQYF
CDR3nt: TGTGCCAGCAGCTCAATGGGGGGTTACGAGCAGTACTTC

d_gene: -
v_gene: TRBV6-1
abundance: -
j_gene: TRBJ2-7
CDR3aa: CASSDRQGLYEQYF
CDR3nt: TGTGCCAGCAGTGATAGGCAGGGGCTCTACGAGCAGTACTTC

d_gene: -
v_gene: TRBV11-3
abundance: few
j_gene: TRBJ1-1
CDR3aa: CASSLGTNTEAFF
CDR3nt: TGTGCCAGCAGCTTAGGGACTAACACTGAAGCTTTCTTT

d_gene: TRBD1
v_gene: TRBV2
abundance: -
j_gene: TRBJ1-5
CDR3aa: CASQGQGPGQPQHF
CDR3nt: TGTGCCAGCCAAGGACAGGGGCCGGGGCAGCCCCAGCATTTT

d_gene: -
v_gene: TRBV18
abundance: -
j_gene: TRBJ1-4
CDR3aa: CASSPIRQNEKLFF
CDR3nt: TGTGCCAGCTCACCGATTCGACAGAATGAAAAACTGTTTTTT

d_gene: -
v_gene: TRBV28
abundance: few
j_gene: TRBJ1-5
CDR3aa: CAIGDQRGGSNQPQHF
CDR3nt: TGTGCCATAGGGGATCAGCGGGGGGGGAGCAATCAGCCCCAGCATTTT

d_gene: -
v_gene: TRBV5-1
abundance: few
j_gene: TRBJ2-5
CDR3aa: CASSLESGEKQYF
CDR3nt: TGCGCCAGCAGCTTGGAGTCTGGAGAAAAGCAGTACTTC

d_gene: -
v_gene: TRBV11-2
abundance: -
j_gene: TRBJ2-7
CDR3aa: CASSKGGKDYEQYF
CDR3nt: TGTGCCAGCAGCAAGGGGGGGAAGGACTACGAGCAGTACTTC

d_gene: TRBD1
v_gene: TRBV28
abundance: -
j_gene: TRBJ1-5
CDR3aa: CASDRGTQPQHF
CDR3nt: TGTGCCAGTGACAGGGGAACTCAGCCCCAGCATTTT

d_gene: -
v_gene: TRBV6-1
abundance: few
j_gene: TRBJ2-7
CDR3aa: CASRAGPTYEQYF
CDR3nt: TGTGCCAGCAGGGCAGGGCCAACCTACGAGCAGTACTTC

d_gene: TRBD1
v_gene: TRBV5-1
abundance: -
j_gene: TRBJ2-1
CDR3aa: CASARDRGVPGYNEQLF
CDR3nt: TGCGCCAGCGCCCGGGACAGGGGAGTCCCAGGTTACAATGAGCAGCTCTTC

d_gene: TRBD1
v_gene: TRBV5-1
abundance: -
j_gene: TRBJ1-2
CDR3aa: CASAIQTGGANYGYTF
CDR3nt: TGCGCCAGCGCTATTCAAACAGGGGGCGCTAACTATGGCTACACCTTC

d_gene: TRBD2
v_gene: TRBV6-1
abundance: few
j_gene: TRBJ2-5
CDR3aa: CATSWAGGSETQYF
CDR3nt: TGTGCCACCAGCTGGGCGGGAGGTTCAGAGACCCAGTACTTC

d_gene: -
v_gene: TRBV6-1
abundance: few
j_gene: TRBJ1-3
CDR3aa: CASRPASSGNTIYF
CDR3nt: TGTGCCAGCAGACCCGCCAGCTCTGGAAACACCATATATTTT

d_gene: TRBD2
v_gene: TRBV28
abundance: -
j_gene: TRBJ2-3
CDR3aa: CASSFGGRRADTQYF
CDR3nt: TGTGCCAGCAGTTTCGGCGGGAGGAGGGCAGATACGCAGTATTTT

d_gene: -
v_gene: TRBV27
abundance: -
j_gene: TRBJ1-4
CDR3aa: CASSPHPSSATNEKLFF
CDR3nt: TGTGCCAGCAGTCCCCACCCAAGCTCGGCAACTAATGAAAAACTGTTTTTT

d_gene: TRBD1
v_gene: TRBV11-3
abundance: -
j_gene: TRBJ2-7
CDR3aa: CASSLDRASYEQYF
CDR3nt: TGTGCCAGCAGCCTCGACAGGGCTTCCTACGAGCAGTACTTC

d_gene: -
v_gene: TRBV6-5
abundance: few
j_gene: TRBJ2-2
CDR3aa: CASSYGRDPRGELFF
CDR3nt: TGTGCCAGCAGTTACGGGCGGGATCCTCGAGGGGAGCTGTTTTTT

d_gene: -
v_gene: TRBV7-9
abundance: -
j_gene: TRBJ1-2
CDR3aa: CASSLETLGAPGYTF
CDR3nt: TGTGCCAGCAGCTTAGAGACCCTGGGGGCGCCTGGCTACACCTTC

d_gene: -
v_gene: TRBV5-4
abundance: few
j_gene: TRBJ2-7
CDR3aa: CASRNGQTPRSYEQYF
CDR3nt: TGTGCCAGCAGGAACGGACAGACTCCCCGCTCCTACGAGCAGTACTTC